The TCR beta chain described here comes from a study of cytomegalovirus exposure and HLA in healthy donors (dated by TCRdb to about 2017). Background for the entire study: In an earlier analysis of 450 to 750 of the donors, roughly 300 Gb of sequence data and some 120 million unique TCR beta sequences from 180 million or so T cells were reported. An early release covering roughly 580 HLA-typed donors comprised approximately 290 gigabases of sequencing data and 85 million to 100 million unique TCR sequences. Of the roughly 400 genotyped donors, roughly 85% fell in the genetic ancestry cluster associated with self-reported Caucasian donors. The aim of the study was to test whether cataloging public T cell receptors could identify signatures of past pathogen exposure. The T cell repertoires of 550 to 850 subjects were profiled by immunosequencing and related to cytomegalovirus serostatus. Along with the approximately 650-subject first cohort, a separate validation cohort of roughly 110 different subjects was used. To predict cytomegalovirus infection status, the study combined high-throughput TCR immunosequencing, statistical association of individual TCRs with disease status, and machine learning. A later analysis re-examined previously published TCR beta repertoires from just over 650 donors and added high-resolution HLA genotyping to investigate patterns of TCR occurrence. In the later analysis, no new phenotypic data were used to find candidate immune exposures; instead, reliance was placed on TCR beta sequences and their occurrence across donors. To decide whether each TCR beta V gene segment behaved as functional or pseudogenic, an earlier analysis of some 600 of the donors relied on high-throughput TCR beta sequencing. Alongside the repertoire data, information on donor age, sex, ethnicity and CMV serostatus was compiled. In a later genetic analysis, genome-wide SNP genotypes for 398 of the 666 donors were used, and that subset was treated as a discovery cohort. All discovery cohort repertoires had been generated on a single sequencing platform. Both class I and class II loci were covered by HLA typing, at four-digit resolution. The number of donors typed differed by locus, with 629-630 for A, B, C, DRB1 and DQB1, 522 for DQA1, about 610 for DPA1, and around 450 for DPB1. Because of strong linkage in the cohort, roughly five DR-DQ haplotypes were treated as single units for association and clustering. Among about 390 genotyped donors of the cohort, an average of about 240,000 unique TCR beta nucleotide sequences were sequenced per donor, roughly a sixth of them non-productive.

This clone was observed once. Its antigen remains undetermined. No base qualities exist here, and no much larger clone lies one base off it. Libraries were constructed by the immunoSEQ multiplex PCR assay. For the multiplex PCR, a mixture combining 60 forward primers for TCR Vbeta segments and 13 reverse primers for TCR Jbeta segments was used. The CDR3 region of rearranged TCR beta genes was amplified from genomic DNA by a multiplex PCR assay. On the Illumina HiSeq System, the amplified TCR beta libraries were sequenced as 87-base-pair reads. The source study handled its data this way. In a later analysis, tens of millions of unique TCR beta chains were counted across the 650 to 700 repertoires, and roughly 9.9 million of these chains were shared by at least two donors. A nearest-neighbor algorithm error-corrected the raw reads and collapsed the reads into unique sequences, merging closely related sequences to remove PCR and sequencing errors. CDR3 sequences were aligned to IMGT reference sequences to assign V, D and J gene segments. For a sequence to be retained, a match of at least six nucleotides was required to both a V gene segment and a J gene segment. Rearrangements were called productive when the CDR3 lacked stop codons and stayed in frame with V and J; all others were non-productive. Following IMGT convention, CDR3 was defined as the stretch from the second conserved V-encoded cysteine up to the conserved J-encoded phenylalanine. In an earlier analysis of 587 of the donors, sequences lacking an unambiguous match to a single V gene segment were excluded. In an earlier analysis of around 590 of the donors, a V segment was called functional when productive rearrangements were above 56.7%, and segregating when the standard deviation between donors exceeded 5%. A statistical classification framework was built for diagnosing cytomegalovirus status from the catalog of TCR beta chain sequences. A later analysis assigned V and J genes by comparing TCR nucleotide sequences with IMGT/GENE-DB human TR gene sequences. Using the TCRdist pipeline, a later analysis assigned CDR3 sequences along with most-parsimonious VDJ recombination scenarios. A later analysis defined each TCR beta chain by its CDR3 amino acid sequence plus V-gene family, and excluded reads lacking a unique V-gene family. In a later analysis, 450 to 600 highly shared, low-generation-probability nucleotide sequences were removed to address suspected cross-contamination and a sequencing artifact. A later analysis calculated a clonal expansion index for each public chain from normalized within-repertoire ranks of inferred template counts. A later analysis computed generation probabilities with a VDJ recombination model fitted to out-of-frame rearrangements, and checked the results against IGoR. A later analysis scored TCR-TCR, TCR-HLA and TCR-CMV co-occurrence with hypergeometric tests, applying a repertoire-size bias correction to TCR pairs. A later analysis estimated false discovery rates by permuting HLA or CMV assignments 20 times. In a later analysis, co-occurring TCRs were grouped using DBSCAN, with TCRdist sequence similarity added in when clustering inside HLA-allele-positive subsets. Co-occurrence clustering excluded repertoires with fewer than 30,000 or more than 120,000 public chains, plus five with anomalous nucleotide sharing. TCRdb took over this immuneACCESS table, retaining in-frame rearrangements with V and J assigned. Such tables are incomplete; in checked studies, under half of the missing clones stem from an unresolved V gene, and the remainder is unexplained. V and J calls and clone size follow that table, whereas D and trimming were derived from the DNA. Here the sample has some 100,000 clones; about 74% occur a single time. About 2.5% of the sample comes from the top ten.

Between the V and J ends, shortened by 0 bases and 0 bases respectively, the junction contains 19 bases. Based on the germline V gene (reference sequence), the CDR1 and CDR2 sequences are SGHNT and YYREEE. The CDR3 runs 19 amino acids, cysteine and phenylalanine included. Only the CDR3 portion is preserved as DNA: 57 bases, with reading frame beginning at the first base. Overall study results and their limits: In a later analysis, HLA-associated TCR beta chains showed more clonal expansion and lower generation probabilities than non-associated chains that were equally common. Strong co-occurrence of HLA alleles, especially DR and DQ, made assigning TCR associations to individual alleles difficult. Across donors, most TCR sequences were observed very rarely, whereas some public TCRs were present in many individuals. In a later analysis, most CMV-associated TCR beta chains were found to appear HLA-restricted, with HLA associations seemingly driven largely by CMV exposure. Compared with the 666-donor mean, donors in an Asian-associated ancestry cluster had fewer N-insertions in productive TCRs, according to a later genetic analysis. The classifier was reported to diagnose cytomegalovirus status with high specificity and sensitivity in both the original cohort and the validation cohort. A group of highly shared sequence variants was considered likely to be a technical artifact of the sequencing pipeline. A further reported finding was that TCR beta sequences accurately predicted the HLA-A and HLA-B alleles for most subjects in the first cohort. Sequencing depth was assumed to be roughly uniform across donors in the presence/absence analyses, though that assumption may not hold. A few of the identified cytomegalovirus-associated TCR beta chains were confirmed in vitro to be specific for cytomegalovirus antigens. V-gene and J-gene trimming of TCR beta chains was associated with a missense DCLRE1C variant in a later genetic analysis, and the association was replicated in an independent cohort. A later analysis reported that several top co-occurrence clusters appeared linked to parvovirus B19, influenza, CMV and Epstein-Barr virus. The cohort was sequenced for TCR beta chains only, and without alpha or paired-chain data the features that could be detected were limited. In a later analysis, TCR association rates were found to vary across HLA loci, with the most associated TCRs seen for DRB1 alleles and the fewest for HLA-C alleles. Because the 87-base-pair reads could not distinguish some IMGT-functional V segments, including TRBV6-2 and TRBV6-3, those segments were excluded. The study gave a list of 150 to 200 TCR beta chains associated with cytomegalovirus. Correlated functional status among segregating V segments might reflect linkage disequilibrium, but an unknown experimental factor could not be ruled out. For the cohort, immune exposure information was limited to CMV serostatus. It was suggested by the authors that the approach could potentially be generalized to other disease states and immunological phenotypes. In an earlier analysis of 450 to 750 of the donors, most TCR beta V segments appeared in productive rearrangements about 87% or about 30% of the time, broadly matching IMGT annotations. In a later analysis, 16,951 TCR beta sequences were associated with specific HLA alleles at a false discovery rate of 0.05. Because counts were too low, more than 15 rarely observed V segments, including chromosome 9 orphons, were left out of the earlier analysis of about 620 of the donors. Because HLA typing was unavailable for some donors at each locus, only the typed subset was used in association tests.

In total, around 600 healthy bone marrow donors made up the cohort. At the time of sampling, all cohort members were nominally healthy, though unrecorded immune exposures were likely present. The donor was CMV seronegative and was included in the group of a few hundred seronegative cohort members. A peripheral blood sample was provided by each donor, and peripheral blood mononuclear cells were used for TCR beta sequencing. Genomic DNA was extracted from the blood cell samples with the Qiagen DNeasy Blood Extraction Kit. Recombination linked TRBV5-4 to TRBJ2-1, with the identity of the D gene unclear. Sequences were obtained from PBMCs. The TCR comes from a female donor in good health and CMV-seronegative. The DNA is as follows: TGTGCCAGCAGCTTGGTAGGTAGTTTAGCCCCCGTCTCCTACAATGAGCAGTTCTTC. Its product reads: CASSLVGSLAPVSYNEQFF.